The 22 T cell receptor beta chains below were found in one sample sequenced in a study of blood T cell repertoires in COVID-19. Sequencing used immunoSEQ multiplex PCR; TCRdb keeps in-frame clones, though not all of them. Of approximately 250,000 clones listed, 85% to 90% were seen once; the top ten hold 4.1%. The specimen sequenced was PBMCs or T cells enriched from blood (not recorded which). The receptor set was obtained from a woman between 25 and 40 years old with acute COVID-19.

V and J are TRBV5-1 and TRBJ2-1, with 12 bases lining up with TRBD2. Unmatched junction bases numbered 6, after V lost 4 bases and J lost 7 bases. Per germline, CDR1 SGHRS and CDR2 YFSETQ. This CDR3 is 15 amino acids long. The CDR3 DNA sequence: TGCGCCAGCAGCAACTTAACTAGCGGGAGGAATGAGCAGTTCTTC. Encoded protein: CASSNLTSGRNEQFF.

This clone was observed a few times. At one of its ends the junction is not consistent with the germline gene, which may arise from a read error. The CDR3 DNA reads as TGTGCTAGCAGCACAAAAACCCCCAGGGAGGGTCATCAGCCCCAGCATTTT. Amino acids: CASSTKTPREGHQPQHF. The V call is TRBV7-7, the J call TRBJ1-5; possibly TRBD1 for D (5 bases). The germline V gene has CDR1 SSHAT and CDR2 FNYEAQ (reference sequence). The CDR3 contains 17 residues.

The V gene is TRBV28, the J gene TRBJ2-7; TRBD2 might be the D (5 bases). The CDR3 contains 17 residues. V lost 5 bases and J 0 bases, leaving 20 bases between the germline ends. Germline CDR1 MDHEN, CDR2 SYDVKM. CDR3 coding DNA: TGTGCCAGCAGTCCCACCGGGATCGGACGCGGCTCCTACGAGCAGTACTTC. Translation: CASSPTGIGRGSYEQYF.

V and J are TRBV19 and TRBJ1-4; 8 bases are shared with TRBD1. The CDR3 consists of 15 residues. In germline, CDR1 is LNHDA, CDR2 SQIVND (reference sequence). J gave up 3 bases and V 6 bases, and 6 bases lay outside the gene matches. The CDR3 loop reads CASRSQGAPNEKLFF. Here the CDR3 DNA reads TGTGCCAGTAGATCCCAGGGGGCGCCTAATGAAAAACTGTTTTTT.

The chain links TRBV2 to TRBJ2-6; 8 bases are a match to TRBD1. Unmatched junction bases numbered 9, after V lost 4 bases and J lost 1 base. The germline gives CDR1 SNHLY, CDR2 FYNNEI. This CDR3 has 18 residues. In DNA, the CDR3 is TGTGCCAGCAGTGTACTTCGGCAGGGGGCATCTGGGGCCAACGTCCTGACTTTC. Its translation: CASSVLRQGASGANVLTF. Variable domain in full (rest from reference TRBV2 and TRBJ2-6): EPEVTQTPSHQVTQMGQEVILRCVPISNHLYFYWYRQILGQKVEFLVSFYNNEISEKSEIFDDQFSVERPDGSNFTLKIRSTKLEDSAMYFCASSVLRQGASGANVLTFGAGSRLTVL.

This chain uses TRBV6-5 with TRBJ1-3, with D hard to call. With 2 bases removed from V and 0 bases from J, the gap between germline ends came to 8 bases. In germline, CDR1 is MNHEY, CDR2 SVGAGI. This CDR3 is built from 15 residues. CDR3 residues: CASSYEARSGNTIYF. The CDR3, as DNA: TGTGCCAGCAGTTACGAGGCCCGCTCTGGAAACACCATATATTTT.

CDR3 bases: TGTGCCAGCAGCTTAAAGTACCCGGGACAGGGTAACTACGAGCAGTACTTC. It translates to CASSLKYPGQGNYEQYF. The chain joins TRBV11-2 to TRBJ2-7, with 9 bases identical to TRBD1. In germline, CDR1 is SGHAT, CDR2 FQNNGV. The CDR3 runs to 17 residues. Losses at the gene ends were 2 bases for V and 3 bases for J; bases not matched to a gene: 11.

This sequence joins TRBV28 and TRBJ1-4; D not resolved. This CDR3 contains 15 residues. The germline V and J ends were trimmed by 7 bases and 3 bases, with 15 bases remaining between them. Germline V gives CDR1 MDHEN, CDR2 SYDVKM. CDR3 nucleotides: TGTGCCAGCACCCCTGCCCCGGCGGCTAATGAAAAACTGTTTTTT. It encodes CASTPAPAANEKLFF.

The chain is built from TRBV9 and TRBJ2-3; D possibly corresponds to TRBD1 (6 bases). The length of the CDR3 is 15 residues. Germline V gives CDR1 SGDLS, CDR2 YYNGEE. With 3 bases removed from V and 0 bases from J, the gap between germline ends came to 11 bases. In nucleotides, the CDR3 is TGTGCCAGCAGCGCTCAGGGGCCTAGCACAGATACGCAGTATTTT. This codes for CASSAQGPSTDTQYF.

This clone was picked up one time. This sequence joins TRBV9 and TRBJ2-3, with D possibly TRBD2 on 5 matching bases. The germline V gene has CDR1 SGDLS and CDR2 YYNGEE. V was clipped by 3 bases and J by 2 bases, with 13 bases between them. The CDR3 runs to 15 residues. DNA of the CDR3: TGTGCCAGCAGCGCCCACGAGGGCTCCACAGATACGCAGTATTTT. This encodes CASSAHEGSTDTQYF.

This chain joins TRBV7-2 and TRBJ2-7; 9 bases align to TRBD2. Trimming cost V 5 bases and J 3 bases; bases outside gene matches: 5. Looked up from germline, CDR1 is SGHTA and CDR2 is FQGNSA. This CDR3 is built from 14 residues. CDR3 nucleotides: TGTGCCAGCAGCAAGACTAGCGGAGTCTACGAGCAGTACTTC. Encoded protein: CASSKTSGVYEQYF.

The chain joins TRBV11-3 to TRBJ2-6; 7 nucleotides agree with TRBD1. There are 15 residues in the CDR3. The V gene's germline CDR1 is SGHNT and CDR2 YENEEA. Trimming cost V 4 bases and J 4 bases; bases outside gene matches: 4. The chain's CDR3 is CASSSGQAGANVLTF. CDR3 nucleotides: TGTGCCAGCAGCTCTGGACAGGCCGGGGCCAACGTCCTGACTTTC.

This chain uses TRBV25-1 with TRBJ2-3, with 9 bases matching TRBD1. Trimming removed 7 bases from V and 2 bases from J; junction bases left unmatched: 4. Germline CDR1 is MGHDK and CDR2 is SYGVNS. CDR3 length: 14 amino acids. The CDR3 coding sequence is TGTGCCAGCATCGGACAGGGGTTCACAGATACGCAGTATTTT. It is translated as CASIGQGFTDTQYF. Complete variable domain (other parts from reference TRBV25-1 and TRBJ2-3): EADIYQTPRYLVIGTGKKITLECSQTMGHDKMYWYQQDPGMELHLIHYSYGVNSTEKGDLSSESTVSRIRTEHFPLTLESARPSHTSQYLCASIGQGFTDTQYFGPGTRLTVL.

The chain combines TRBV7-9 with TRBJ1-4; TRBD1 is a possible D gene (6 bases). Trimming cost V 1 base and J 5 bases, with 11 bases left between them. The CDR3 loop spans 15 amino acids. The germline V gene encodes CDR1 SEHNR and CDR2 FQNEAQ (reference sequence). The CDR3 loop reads CASSLGQVENEKLFF. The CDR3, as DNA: TGTGCCAGCAGCTTAGGACAGGTCGAGAATGAAAAACTGTTTTTT.

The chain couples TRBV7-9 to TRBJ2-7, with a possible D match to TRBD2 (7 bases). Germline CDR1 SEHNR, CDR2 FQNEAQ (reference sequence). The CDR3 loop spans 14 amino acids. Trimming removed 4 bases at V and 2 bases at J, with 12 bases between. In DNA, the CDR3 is TGTGCCAGCAGCTGGGGAGGGGGAACCTACGAGCAGTACTTC. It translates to CASSWGGGTYEQYF.

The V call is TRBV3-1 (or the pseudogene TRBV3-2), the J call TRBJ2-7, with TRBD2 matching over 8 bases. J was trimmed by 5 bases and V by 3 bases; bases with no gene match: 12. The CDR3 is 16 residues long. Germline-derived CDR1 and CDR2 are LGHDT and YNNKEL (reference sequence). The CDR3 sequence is CASSQDSGTRRHEQYF. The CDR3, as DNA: TGTGCCAGCAGCCAGGATAGCGGGACCCGGCGGCACGAGCAGTACTTC.

CDR3 residues: CASSQVSDNEKLFF. DNA of the CDR3: TGTGCCAGCAGCCAAGTGTCAGATAATGAAAAACTGTTTTTT. V is TRBV4-2 and J is TRBJ1-4; D not certain. Germline V gene lookup returns CDR1 LGHNA and CDR2 YNFKEQ. The CDR3 is made up of 14 amino acids. V was pared by 1 base and J by 4 bases, with 7 bases between.

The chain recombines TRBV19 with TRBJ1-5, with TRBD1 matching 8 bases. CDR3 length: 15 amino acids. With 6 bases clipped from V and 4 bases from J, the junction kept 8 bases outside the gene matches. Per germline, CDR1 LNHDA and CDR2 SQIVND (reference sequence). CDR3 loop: CASSPGTGLNQPQHF. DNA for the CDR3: TGTGCCAGTAGCCCCGGGACAGGACTTAATCAGCCCCAGCATTTT.

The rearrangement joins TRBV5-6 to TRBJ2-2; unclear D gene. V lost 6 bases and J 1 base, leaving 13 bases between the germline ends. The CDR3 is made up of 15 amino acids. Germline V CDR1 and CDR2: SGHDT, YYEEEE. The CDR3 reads CASTLGIGNTGELFF. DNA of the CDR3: TGTGCCAGCACCCTGGGCATAGGGAACACCGGGGAGCTGTTTTTT.

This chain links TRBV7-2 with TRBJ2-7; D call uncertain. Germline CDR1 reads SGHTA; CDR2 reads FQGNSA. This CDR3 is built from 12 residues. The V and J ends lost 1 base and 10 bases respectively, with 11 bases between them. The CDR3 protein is CASSLDGLTQYF. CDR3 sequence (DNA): TGTGCCAGCAGCTTAGATGGTCTTACACAGTACTTC.

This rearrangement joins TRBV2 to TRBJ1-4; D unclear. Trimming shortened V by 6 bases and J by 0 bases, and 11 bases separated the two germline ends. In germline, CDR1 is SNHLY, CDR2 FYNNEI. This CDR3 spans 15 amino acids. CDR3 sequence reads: CASSLQTPTNEKLFF. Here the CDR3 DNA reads TGTGCCAGCAGCCTCCAGACACCAACTAATGAAAAACTGTTTTTT.

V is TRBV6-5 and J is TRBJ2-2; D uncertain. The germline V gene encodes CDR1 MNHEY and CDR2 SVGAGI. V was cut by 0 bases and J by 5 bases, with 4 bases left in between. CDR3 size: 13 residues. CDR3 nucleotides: TGTGCCAGCAGTTACTCAGAGACCGGGGAGCTGTTTTTT. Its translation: CASSYSETGELFF.